This TCR beta chain was recovered during a study of blood T cell repertoires in COVID-19. For the study at large: T cells, B-cell-depleted T cells, or PBMCs provided the cDNA or gDNA that served as material.

Using immunoSEQ multiplex PCR, the repertoire was profiled, and TCRdb retains in-frame clones only, with some absent. This table holds 220,000 or so clones, 86% found once. Followed over time, Seattle patients had been enrolled while infection was active. Germline V CDR1 and CDR2: SGHNT, YENEEA. With 2 bases removed from V and 0 bases from J, the gap between germline ends came to 14 bases. CDR3 length equals 17 residues. The clonotype originates from a woman aged 45-65 years with COVID-19, enrolled during active disease. The sequencing sample was made of peripheral blood. The V call is TRBV11-3, the J call TRBJ2-1, with D hard to call. The CDR3 coding sequence is TGTGCCAGCAGCTTAACCGTCGCAAGCTCCTCCTACAATGAGCAGTTCTTC. Its translation is CASSLTVASSSYNEQFF.